These 30 T cell receptor beta chains came from one sample sequenced in a study of T cells after yellow fever vaccination. TCRdb fed the 5' RACE reads into MiXCR, producing one record per CDR3 protein. The repertoire holds just under 600,000 distinct CDR3 sequences, around an eighth seen once, with about an eighth in the top ten. The sample was PBMCs, taken on the day of the yellow fever booster vaccination. The receptors were gathered from a young man who received the YFV17D yellow fever vaccine.

The chain joins TRBV10-3 to TRBJ2-7; D is perhaps TRBD2 (6 bases). Germline CDR1 reads ENHRY; CDR2 reads SYGVKD. The CDR3 is 12 amino acids. With 4 bases removed from V and 5 bases from J, the gap between germline ends came to 9 bases. This CDR3 reads CAISVEGHEQYF. The CDR3 DNA sequence: TGTGCCATCAGTGTGGAGGGTCACGAGCAGTACTTC.

This chain uses TRBV9 with TRBJ1-1; 7 bases align to TRBD1. The V and J ends lost 0 bases and 4 bases, in that order; junction bases with no gene match: 6. The CDR3 contains 15 residues. The germline gives CDR1 SGDLS, CDR2 YYNGEE. CDR3 in amino acids: CASSVGEGASTEAFF. The CDR3 nucleotides are TGTGCCAGCAGCGTAGGGGAGGGGGCGAGCACTGAAGCTTTCTTT.

This clonotype was detected a few times. The genes are TRBV10-1 and TRBJ2-5; no clear D gene. This CDR3 contains 12 residues. The germline V gene has CDR1 WNHNN and CDR2 SYGVQD (reference sequence). The germline V and J ends were trimmed by 3 bases and 5 bases, with 7 bases remaining between them. CDR3 in DNA: TGCGCCAGCAGTGAACCCGGGGAGACCCAGTACTTC. It is translated as CASSEPGETQYF.

V is TRBV5-1 and J is TRBJ2-1, with 9 bases aligning to TRBD2. The CDR3 totals 18 residues. V lost 0 bases, J lost 7 bases, and 14 bases stayed unmatched. From germline, CDR1 is SGHRS and CDR2 YFSETQ. Here the CDR3 DNA reads TGCGCCAGCAGCTTGGGGGGGACTAGCCCCCTAGTAGGGAATGAGCAGTTCTTC. It translates to CASSLGGTSPLVGNEQFF. Based on the CDR3 plus reference TRBV5-1 and TRBJ2-1, the full variable domain is KAGVTQTPRYLIKTRGQQVTLSCSPISGHRSVSWYQQTPGQGLQFLFEYFSETQRNKGNFPGRFSGRQFSNSRSEMNVSTLELGDSALYLCASSLGGTSPLVGNEQFFGPGTRLTVL.

The chain combines TRBV5-6 with TRBJ2-1; 9 nucleotides line up with TRBD2. Looked up from germline, CDR1 is SGHDT and CDR2 is YYEEEE. With 2 bases clipped from V and 10 bases from J, the junction kept 19 bases outside the gene matches. CDR3 length: 18 amino acids. The CDR3 sequence is CASSFLDSGSPVGTEQFF. CDR3 coding DNA: TGTGCCAGCAGCTTTCTAGATAGCGGGAGCCCTGTTGGAACCGAGCAGTTCTTC.

The J gene is TRBJ2-3, the V gene TRBV6-5; 10 nucleotides align to TRBD2. From germline, CDR1 is MNHEY and CDR2 SVGAGI. The J segment lost 2 bases and the V segment lost 0 bases, leaving 5 bases of the junction unmatched. This CDR3 comprises 17 residues. The CDR3 here is CASSYSGLAGVTDTQYF. The CDR3 DNA sequence: TGTGCCAGCAGTTACTCAGGGCTAGCGGGGGTCACAGATACGCAGTATTTT.

This clonotype was picked up a small number of times. This chain links TRBV6-1 with TRBJ2-5, with D perhaps TRBD2 (5 bases). The germline V gene has CDR1 MNHNS and CDR2 SASEGT. The CDR3 spans 12 residues. V shed 4 bases and J shed 4 bases, with 7 bases lying between them. The CDR3 coding sequence is TGTGCCAGCAGTGTTCGGGGAGAGACCCAGTACTTC. Translation: CASSVRGETQYF.

This clonotype was detected a few times. The chain couples TRBV5-1 to TRBJ2-1, with D possibly called TRBD1 or TRBD2 (5 bases each). Trimming left V 4 bases short and J 0 bases short, with 17 bases between. Germline CDR1 reads SGHRS; CDR2 reads YFSETQ. This CDR3 region has 17 residues. In DNA form, the CDR3 reads TGCGCCAGCAGCCTGGTGTGGGACCTGCGCTCCTACAATGAGCAGTTCTTC. It encodes CASSLVWDLRSYNEQFF.

The chain carries TRBV25-1 and TRBJ2-3, with D perhaps TRBD1 (6 bases). This CDR3 spans 16 amino acids. The ends were cut back, 5 bases at V and 2 bases at J, with 17 bases in the middle. Per germline, CDR1 MGHDK and CDR2 SYGVNS. CDR3 sequence reads: CASSPRGQLITDTQYF. CDR3 bases: TGTGCCAGCAGTCCCAGGGGACAACTGATCACAGATACGCAGTATTTT.

The genes are TRBV29-1 and TRBJ2-7, with a weak D call TRBD2 (6 bases). Germline V lookup: CDR1 SQVTM, CDR2 ANQGSEA. Trimming left V 7 bases short and J 3 bases short, with 16 bases between. The CDR3 spans 13 residues. CDR3 loop: CSAISTSSYEQYF. As DNA, the CDR3 is TGCAGCGCTATATCTACTAGCAGCTACGAGCAGTACTTC.

The chain carries TRBV10-2 and TRBJ2-2; weak D call: TRBD2 (5 bases). V was shortened by 6 bases and J by 7 bases, with 15 bases between the two germline ends. CDR1 is WSHSY and CDR2 is SAAADI in the germline V gene. This CDR3 has 14 amino acids. As DNA, the CDR3 is TGCGCCAGCAGGGTCCCGGGGAACGGCGGGGAGCTGTTTTTT. Translated, it gives CASRVPGNGGELFF.

The chain recombines TRBV18 with TRBJ2-1; D is uncertain. The CDR3 has 14 residues. Germline V gives CDR1 KGHSH, CDR2 LQKENI. The germline V and J ends were trimmed by 2 bases and 4 bases, with 9 bases remaining between them. The CDR3 region is CASSPTGLYNEQFF. The CDR3 nucleotides read TGTGCCAGCTCACCAACCGGCCTATACAATGAGCAGTTCTTC.

V is TRBV6-2 or TRBV6-3 and J is TRBJ2-4, with 8 bases that match TRBD1. This CDR3 has 14 residues. CDR1 and CDR2 (germline): MNHEY, SVGEGT. The J segment lost 8 bases and the V segment lost 3 bases, leaving 6 bases of the junction unmatched. In nucleotides, the CDR3 is TGTGCCAGCAGTTATGGCTCGGACAGGGACATTCAGTACTTC. It codes for CASSYGSDRDIQYF.

The chain uses TRBV5-1 and TRBJ2-5; D is ambiguous. V was shortened by 0 bases and J by 6 bases, with 15 bases between the two germline ends. The CDR3 is 15 residues long. Germline loops: CDR1 SGHRS, CDR2 YFSETQ. CDR3 in amino acids: CASSLAGGSYQTQYF. The CDR3 coding sequence is TGCGCCAGCAGCTTGGCCGGTGGTAGCTACCAGACCCAGTACTTC.

This clonotype was detected only a few times. The chain combines TRBV25-1 with TRBJ2-1, with no clear D. V lost 2 bases to trimming and J lost 8 bases, with 7 bases between them. In germline, CDR1 is MGHDK, CDR2 SYGVNS. The CDR3 extends over 12 amino acids. The CDR3 DNA reads TGTGCCAGCAGTGAAGGCAGCTATGAGCAGTTCTTC. It yields the protein CASSEGSYEQFF.

A word on this clonotype: Sequence at one end of the junction differs from germline and may be a read error. V is TRBV6-5 and J is TRBJ2-3, with D possibly matching TRBD1 (5 bases). This CDR3 contains 15 residues. CDR1 is MNHEY and CDR2 is SVGAGI in the germline V gene. The CDR3 coding sequence is TGTGCCAGCAGTCACTCAGGGATCAACACAGATACGCAGTATTTT. Translation gives CASSHSGINTDTQYF.

The table lists this clonotype with a few counts. The chain carries TRBV7-2 and TRBJ2-3, with no clear D. The CDR3 totals 14 residues. Germline V lookup: CDR1 SGHTA, CDR2 FQGNSA. Trimming stripped 0 bases from V and 2 bases from J, with 6 bases between. The CDR3 sequence: CASSLAPNTDTQYF. The CDR3 DNA reads TGTGCCAGCAGCTTAGCCCCCAACACAGATACGCAGTATTTT.

The genes are TRBV27 and TRBJ2-7; 9 nucleotides agree with TRBD1. The CDR3 is 15 amino acids. V shed 4 bases, J shed 3 bases, and the junction held 7 bases outside the gene matches. Germline V gives CDR1 MNHEY, CDR2 SMNVEV (reference sequence). The CDR3 DNA reads TGTGCCAGCAGTTGGGACAGGGAGACCTTCTACGAGCAGTACTTC. Encoded protein: CASSWDRETFYEQYF.

Only a few counts were recorded for this clonotype. The chain combines TRBV6-4 with TRBJ1-2; D is unresolved. The V gene lost 0 bases and the J gene lost 10 bases, with 12 bases spanning the gap. This CDR3 is 13 amino acids long. CDR1 is MRHNA, CDR2 SNTAGT, per germline. The CDR3 loop is CASSDSGGFIYTF. DNA of the CDR3: TGTGCCAGCAGTGACTCTGGTGGCTTTATCTACACCTTC.

This clonotype turned up a few times. This chain connects TRBV4-3 to TRBJ1-3; a weak D match, TRBD1 (5 bases). The CDR3 has 17 residues. V gave up 0 bases and J gave up 0 bases, with 12 bases separating them. CDR1 and CDR2 from the germline V gene are LGHNA and YSLEER. CDR3 residues: CASSQEAATASGNTIYF. In DNA form, the CDR3 reads TGCGCCAGCAGCCAAGAGGCAGCGACAGCCTCTGGAAACACCATATATTTT.

V gene TRBV29-1 combines with J gene TRBJ1-4; no firm D call. Germline-derived CDR1 and CDR2 are SQVTM and ANQGSEA. The CDR3 contains 13 residues. Deletions cut 4 bases from V and 4 bases from J, with 10 bases between. The chain's CDR3 is CSVVRRDNEKLFF. The CDR3 nucleotides are TGCAGCGTTGTCCGGCGGGATAATGAAAAACTGTTTTTT.

Ten or more counts support this clonotype. The chain recombines TRBV20-1 with TRBJ1-1; D is unclear. Trimming took off 7 bases at V and 1 base at J, with 13 bases between the two ends. The length of the CDR3 is 13 residues. Germline lookup yields CDR1 DFQATT and CDR2 SNEGSKA (reference sequence). As DNA, the CDR3 is TGCAGTGTACGAGCCCGGGCGAACACTGAAGCTTTCTTT. Protein: CSVRARANTEAFF.

This chain connects TRBV10-2 to TRBJ2-1; TRBD2 matches 10 bases. V was pared by 2 bases and J by 4 bases, with 5 bases of the junction left unmatched. This CDR3 is 16 amino acids long. Germline values: CDR1 WSHSY, CDR2 SAAADI. For the CDR3, the DNA is TGCGCCAGCAGTGAGACTAGCGGGATTCTTTACAATGAGCAGTTCTTC. Protein product: CASSETSGILYNEQFF.

This chain uses TRBV12-3 or TRBV12-4 with TRBJ2-7; D remains unclear. The CDR3 runs 18 residues. V lost 3 bases and J 1 base, leaving 22 bases between the germline ends. The CDR3: CASSFSPHEISISYEQYF. The DNA of the CDR3 is TGTGCCAGCAGTTTTAGCCCCCACGAGATAAGTATTTCCTACGAGCAGTACTTC.

This clonotype was counted between two and nine times. The V call is TRBV2, the J call TRBJ2-1, with TRBD2 matching 12 bases. The V segment lost 6 bases and the J segment 9 bases; nucleotides outside the gene matches: 9. There are 15 residues in the CDR3. CDR1 is SNHLY and CDR2 is FYNNEI in the germline V gene. CDR3 loop: CASSQLAGGPFEQFF. Written as DNA, the CDR3 is TGTGCCAGCAGCCAACTAGCGGGAGGCCCATTTGAGCAGTTCTTC.

This CDR3 reads CARATVNTEAFF. The CDR3 bases are TGTGCCAGGGCGACAGTGAACACTGAAGCTTTCTTT. The chain employs TRBV6-2 or TRBV6-3 and TRBJ1-1; the D gene is possibly TRBD1 (5 bases). This CDR3 is built from 12 residues. V gave up 9 bases and J gave up 0 bases, with 8 bases separating them. In germline, CDR1 is MNHEY, CDR2 SVGEGT.

This clonotype has only a few counts. The chain recombines TRBV7-3 with TRBJ2-5; D uncertain. CDR3 size: 13 residues. The germline gives CDR1 SGHTA, CDR2 FQGTGA. The germline V and J ends were trimmed by 3 bases and 5 bases, with 10 bases remaining between them. CDR3 coding DNA: TGTGCCAGCAGCTTGGCCGTACTTGAGACCCAGTACTTC. This encodes CASSLAVLETQYF.

This clonotype was recorded a few times. The DNA for the CDR3 is TGTGCCAGCATCCATAGCACAGATACGCAGTATTTT. Its protein product is CASIHSTDTQYF. This chain connects TRBV21-1 to TRBJ2-3. TRBV21-1 is listed as a pseudogene. This CDR3 is 12 amino acids long.

Worth noting for this clonotype: The junction differs from germline at one of its ends, possibly a read error. V and J are TRBV20-1 and TRBJ2-7; 7 bases fit TRBD2. This CDR3 spans 12 amino acids. Germline V gene lookup returns CDR1 DFQATT and CDR2 SNEGSKA (reference sequence). The CDR3 DNA reads as TGCAGTACTAGCGAAAGCTCCTACGAGCAGTACTTC. This codes for CSTSESSYEQYF.

V gene TRBV6-5 combines with J gene TRBJ1-1; no firm D call. This CDR3 has 12 residues. The germline V gene encodes CDR1 MNHEY and CDR2 SVGAGI. The V and J ends lost 0 bases and 7 bases respectively, with 6 bases between them. CDR3 in DNA: TGTGCCAGCAGTTACTCGAGCAGTGAAGCTTTCTTT. Residues: CASSYSSSEAFF.